A selection of T cell receptor beta chains follows, all from one sample in a study of blood T cell repertoires in COVID-19. Clones were read by immunoSEQ multiplex PCR, and TCRdb kept only the in-frame ones, dropping some. The table has 150,000 to 200,000 clones, roughly 90% seen once. Material: peripheral blood. Receptors were obtained from a man aged 50 or older with acute or convalescent COVID-19. CDR3s include the opening cysteine and the closing phenylalanine or tryptophan. The D gene is left open where the match is weak. Expanded clones get a size class; other rows say once, few or many, or leave the size out.

d_call: TRBD1; v_call: TRBV5-1; j_call: TRBJ2-3; clone_size: once; cdr3_aa: CASSRGQEGTDTQYF; cdr3_nt: TGCGCCAGCAGCAGGGGACAGGAGGGCACAGATACGCAGTATTTT
d_call: TRBD2; v_call: TRBV9; j_call: TRBJ2-6; clone_size: .; cdr3_aa: CASSVSSGGSGANVLTF; cdr3_nt: TGTGCCAGCAGCGTATCTAGCGGGGGTTCTGGGGCCAACGTCCTGACTTTC
d_call: .; v_call: TRBV3-1/TRBV3-2; j_call: TRBJ2-2; clone_size: .; cdr3_aa: CASRQRGGGPAEELFF; cdr3_nt: TGTGCCAGCAGGCAGCGAGGGGGGGGGCCAGCCGAGGAGCTGTTTTTT
d_call: .; v_call: TRBV28; j_call: TRBJ2-1; clone_size: .; cdr3_aa: CATESGGRSSYNEQFF; cdr3_nt: TGTGCCACCGAATCCGGTGGGCGCTCCTCCTACAATGAGCAGTTCTTC
d_call: .; v_call: TRBV5-4; j_call: TRBJ2-7; clone_size: .; cdr3_aa: CASSPRPGGVYEQYF; cdr3_nt: TGTGCCAGCAGCCCCCGGCCCGGGGGAGTCTACGAGCAGTACTTC
d_call: TRBD1; v_call: TRBV5-1; j_call: TRBJ1-1; clone_size: .; cdr3_aa: CASSLGTANTEAFF; cdr3_nt: TGCGCCAGCAGCCTAGGGACAGCGAACACTGAAGCTTTCTTT
d_call: .; v_call: TRBV7-2; j_call: TRBJ1-1; clone_size: once; cdr3_aa: CASSSTWGLNTEAFF; cdr3_nt: TGTGCCAGCAGCTCAACGTGGGGCCTGAACACTGAAGCTTTCTTT
d_call: .; v_call: TRBV7-9; j_call: TRBJ2-5; clone_size: .; cdr3_aa: CASSLYMGTAETQYF; cdr3_nt: TGTGCCAGCAGCTTATATATGGGGACTGCAGAGACCCAGTACTTC
d_call: TRBD1; v_call: TRBV19; j_call: TRBJ2-7; clone_size: .; cdr3_aa: CASSIDLGAQGTSYEQYF; cdr3_nt: TGTGCCAGTAGTATAGATTTAGGGGCACAGGGGACCTCCTACGAGCAGTACTTC
d_call: .; v_call: TRBV27; j_call: TRBJ1-6; clone_size: .; cdr3_aa: CASTGLTRAWNSPLHF; cdr3_nt: TGTGCCAGCACCGGGCTGACTAGGGCGTGGAATTCACCCCTCCACTTT
d_call: TRBD1; v_call: TRBV5-6; j_call: TRBJ2-7; clone_size: .; cdr3_aa: CASSGRTGLSYEQYF; cdr3_nt: TGTGCCAGCAGCGGTAGGACAGGCCTCTCCTACGAGCAGTACTTC
d_call: .; v_call: TRBV7-9; j_call: TRBJ1-5; clone_size: .; cdr3_aa: CASSIQGGNQPQHF; cdr3_nt: TGTGCCAGCAGCATACAGGGAGGCAATCAGCCCCAGCATTTT
d_call: TRBD1; v_call: TRBV28; j_call: TRBJ2-5; clone_size: once; cdr3_aa: CASSFKLGTAEEETQYF; cdr3_nt: TGTGCCAGCAGTTTTAAGCTCGGGACAGCCGAAGAAGAGACCCAGTACTTC
d_call: .; v_call: TRBV7-9; j_call: TRBJ1-1; clone_size: .; cdr3_aa: CASSFNTNTEAFF; cdr3_nt: TGTGCCAGCAGCTTCAACACGAACACTGAAGCTTTCTTT